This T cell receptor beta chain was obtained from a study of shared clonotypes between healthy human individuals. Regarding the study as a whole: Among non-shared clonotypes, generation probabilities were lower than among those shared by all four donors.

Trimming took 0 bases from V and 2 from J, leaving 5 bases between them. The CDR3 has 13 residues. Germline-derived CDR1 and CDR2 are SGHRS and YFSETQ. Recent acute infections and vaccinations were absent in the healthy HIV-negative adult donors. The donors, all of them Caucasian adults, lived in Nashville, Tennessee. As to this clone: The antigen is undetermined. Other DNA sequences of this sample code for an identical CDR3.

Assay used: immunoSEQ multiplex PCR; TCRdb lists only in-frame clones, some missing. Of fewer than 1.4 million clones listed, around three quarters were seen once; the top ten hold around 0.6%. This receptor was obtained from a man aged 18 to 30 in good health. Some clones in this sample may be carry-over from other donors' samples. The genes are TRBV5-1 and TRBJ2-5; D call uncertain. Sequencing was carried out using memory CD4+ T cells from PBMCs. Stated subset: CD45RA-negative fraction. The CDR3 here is CASSLDTQETQYF. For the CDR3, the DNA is TGCGCCAGCAGCTTGGACACGCAAGAGACCCAGTACTTC. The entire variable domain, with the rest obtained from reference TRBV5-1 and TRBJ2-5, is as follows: KAGVTQTPRYLIKTRGQQVTLSCSPISGHRSVSWYQQTPGQGLQFLFEYFSETQRNKGNFPGRFSGRQFSNSRSEMNVSTLELGDSALYLCASSLDTQETQYFGPGTRLLVL.